One and the same sample provided the 29 T cell receptor beta chains below, sequenced in a study of T cell changes during pregnancy in multiple sclerosis. Only in-frame clones appear in the TCRdb table, and some are missing; sequencing was by immunoSEQ multiplex PCR. The data show some 110,000 clones, 92% seen once. The specimen was peripheral blood, collected in the third trimester of pregnancy. The receptors were sampled from a female donor with multiple sclerosis, enrolled in a pregnancy study.

The table lists this clone with a count of one. The V call is TRBV6-1, the J call TRBJ2-1; D possibly corresponds to TRBD1 (5 bases). The germline CDR1 and CDR2 sequences are MNHNS and SASEGT. The CDR3 totals 13 residues. Deletions cut 4 bases from V and 8 bases from J, with 12 bases between. In DNA form, the CDR3 reads TGTGCCAGCAGTGTGGGCGTAGGGGATGAGCAGTTCTTC. Translated: CASSVGVGDEQFF.

J is TRBJ2-2 and V is TRBV7-2; D might be TRBD1 (6 bases). This CDR3 region has 17 residues. CDR1 is SGHTA and CDR2 is FQGNSA in the germline V gene. The V gene lost 1 base and the J gene lost 5 bases, with 17 bases spanning the gap. CDR3 sequence (DNA): TGTGCCAGCAGCTTAGGGATCACAGGGATGGAGACCGGGGAGCTGTTTTTT. It specifies CASSLGITGMETGELFF.

This clone was seen more than once but under ten times. The V call is TRBV2, the J call TRBJ2-2; D unresolved. CDR1 and CDR2 (germline): SNHLY, FYNNEI. The V gene lost 6 bases and the J gene lost 3 bases, with 2 bases spanning the gap. This CDR3 has 11 residues. The chain's CDR3 is CASSYTGELFF. In DNA form, the CDR3 reads TGTGCCAGCAGCTACACCGGGGAGCTGTTTTTT.

The chain employs TRBV19 and TRBJ1-5, with 8 bases matching TRBD1. Trimming cost V 5 bases and J 6 bases; bases outside gene matches: 9. Per the germline V gene, CDR1 is LNHDA and CDR2 is SQIVND (reference sequence). The CDR3 loop spans 15 amino acids. The CDR3 sequence: CASSPTGGGGQPQHF. The CDR3 DNA follows: TGTGCCAGTAGTCCCACAGGGGGAGGAGGTCAGCCCCAGCATTTT.

The rearrangement links TRBV7-3 to TRBJ2-2; 9 nucleotides align to TRBD2. The CDR3 is made up of 15 amino acids. Germline V gives CDR1 SGHTA, CDR2 FQGTGA. V trimming: 4 bases; J trimming: 2 bases; junction bases outside the gene matches: 2. CDR3 region: CASSSSGANTGELFF. CDR3 DNA: TGTGCCAGCAGCTCTAGCGGGGCTAACACCGGGGAGCTGTTTTTT.

This clone was found once. The J gene is TRBJ1-6, the V gene TRBV5-4; TRBD1 agrees at 7 bases. The V gene's germline CDR1 is SGHNT and CDR2 YYREEE (reference sequence). J was trimmed by 7 bases and V by 0 bases; bases with no gene match: 10. The CDR3 has 17 amino acids. In nucleotides, the CDR3 is TGTGCCAGCAGCTTGGAGGGTAGGGGGCGGACAAATTCACCCCTCCACTTT. This encodes CASSLEGRGRTNSPLHF.

The chain joins TRBV7-6 to TRBJ2-3, with 8 bases lining up with TRBD2. Germline CDR1 and CDR2: SGHVS and FNYEAQ. V dropped 2 bases and J dropped 6; count of bases not matched to a gene: 10. The CDR3 extends over 16 amino acids. The CDR3 sequence is CASSLFGGGPMDTQYF. The DNA of the CDR3 is TGTGCCAGCAGCTTATTCGGGGGGGGGCCTATGGATACGCAGTATTTT.

This chain joins TRBV19 and TRBJ1-1; tentative D call: TRBD1 (6 bases). Trimming removed 8 bases at V and 4 bases at J, with 17 bases between. The germline V gene has CDR1 LNHDA and CDR2 SQIVND (reference sequence). CDR3 length: 14 residues. CDR3 sequence: CASSGGKGATEAFF. The DNA for the CDR3 is TGTGCCAGTTCTGGGGGCAAGGGAGCCACTGAAGCTTTCTTT.

The chain joins TRBV6-5 to TRBJ1-3, with 8 bases lining up with TRBD1. Germline values: CDR1 MNHEY, CDR2 SVGAGI. This CDR3 comprises 13 residues. Trimming at V came to 7 bases and at J to 4 bases, leaving 3 bases not matched to a gene. CDR3 protein: CASKTGAGNTIYF. The CDR3 nucleotides read TGTGCCAGCAAGACAGGGGCCGGAAACACCATATATTTT.

This clone was observed a few times. The rearrangement joins TRBV5-1 to TRBJ1-1; 7 positions match TRBD1. Germline-derived CDR1 and CDR2 are SGHRS and YFSETQ. J lost 10 bases, V lost 2 bases, and 5 bases had no gene match. The CDR3 extends over 12 amino acids. The CDR3 DNA reads as TGCGCCAGCAGCTTAGACAGGGTAGGAGCTTTCTTT. Amino acid sequence: CASSLDRVGAFF.

The V call is TRBV18, the J call TRBJ2-5; TRBD2 is a possible D gene (6 bases). The CDR3 is 16 amino acids. The germline CDR1 and CDR2 sequences are KGHSH and LQKENI. V lost 4 bases, J lost 2 bases, and 17 bases lay in between. In DNA, the CDR3 is TGTGCCAGCTCACAAGGTCTCCGGGGGTCACAAGAGACCCAGTACTTC. It specifies CASSQGLRGSQETQYF.

This chain joins TRBV5-4 and TRBJ2-1; TRBD2 aligns across 7 bases. Germline CDR1 reads SGHNT; CDR2 reads YYREEE (reference sequence). The CDR3 sequence is 14 residues long. Germline trimming cut 4 bases from V and 8 bases from J; bases unmatched to any gene: 9. The CDR3 DNA reads as TGTGCCAGCAGCCCAGGACTAGTCAGGGATGAGCAGTTCTTC. Its translation: CASSPGLVRDEQFF.

This chain connects TRBV6-1 to TRBJ2-3, with a weak D call TRBD2 (6 bases). This CDR3 spans 14 amino acids. CDR1 is MNHNS, CDR2 SASEGT, per germline. V was shortened by 1 base and J by 11 bases, with 16 bases between the two germline ends. In DNA, the CDR3 is TGTGCCAGCAGTGAAGAAAGGTCTGCGGGGCGGCAGTATTTT. Translating it yields CASSEERSAGRQYF.

V and J are TRBV7-8 and TRBJ2-2; TRBD2 aligns across 9 bases. The germline V gene encodes CDR1 SGHVS and CDR2 FQNEAQ. CDR3 length: 17 residues. V shed 5 bases, J shed 0 bases, and the junction held 7 bases outside the gene matches. CDR3 sequence (DNA): TGTGCCAGCAGCCTGGGTAGCGGGGGAGCGAACACCGGGGAGCTGTTTTTT. Encoded protein: CASSLGSGGANTGELFF.

The V gene is TRBV7-2, the J gene TRBJ2-1; the match to TRBD2 covers 12 bases. The CDR3 covers 16 residues. With V trimmed by 5 bases and J by 2 bases, 4 bases remained unmatched. Germline lookup yields CDR1 SGHTA and CDR2 FQGNSA. The CDR3 bases are TGTGCCAGCAGCGCGCTAGCGGGGGGGCCCTACAATGAGCAGTTCTTC. Amino acid sequence: CASSALAGGPYNEQFF.

V gene TRBV30 combines with J gene TRBJ1-1; unclear D gene. CDR3 size: 13 residues. Per germline, CDR1 GTSNPN and CDR2 SVGIG (reference sequence). V lost 0 bases to trimming and J lost 6 bases, with 11 bases between them. In DNA, the CDR3 is TGTGCCTGGAGTGTAGGAGGCCAGGCTGAAGCTTTCTTT. As protein: CAWSVGGQAEAFF.

The chain uses TRBV6-6 and TRBJ2-1; 9 bases agree with TRBD1. Germline V gives CDR1 MNHNY, CDR2 SVGAGI (reference sequence). This CDR3 is built from 16 residues. With 4 bases clipped from V and 5 bases from J, the junction kept 9 bases outside the gene matches. The CDR3 bases are TGTGCCAGCAGTTCCCGAACCGGGACAGGGAACAATGAGCAGTTCTTC. Its translation is CASSSRTGTGNNEQFF.

The chain is built from TRBV7-2 and TRBJ2-7; 9 nucleotides line up with TRBD2. V shed 1 base and J 5 bases; nucleotides not matched to a gene: 9. Germline lookup yields CDR1 SGHTA and CDR2 FQGNSA. The CDR3 is 16 amino acids. The CDR3, as DNA: TGTGCCAGCAGCTTAGTTGCGGCTAGCGGGGAGGACGAGCAGTACTTC. This gives the protein CASSLVAASGEDEQYF.

The gene calls are TRBV9 and TRBJ2-5; TRBD2 matches at 8 bases. CDR3 length: 14 amino acids. With V trimmed by 4 bases and J by 5 bases, 7 bases remained unmatched. Germline lookup yields CDR1 SGDLS and CDR2 YYNGEE. CDR3 sequence reads: CASSMASGLETQYF. In nucleotides, the CDR3 is TGTGCCAGCAGCATGGCTAGCGGGCTTGAGACCCAGTACTTC.

J is TRBJ2-2 and V is TRBV7-3, with TRBD2 matching 9 bases. Germline-derived CDR1 and CDR2 are SGHTA and FQGTGA. The V and J ends lost 4 bases and 4 bases, in that order; junction bases with no gene match: 4. CDR3 length equals 15 residues. CDR3 protein: CASSSGGRATGELFF. Here the CDR3 DNA reads TGTGCCAGCAGCTCGGGCGGGAGGGCCACCGGGGAGCTGTTTTTT.

The rearrangement links TRBV19 to TRBJ2-2, with a weak D call TRBD2 (6 bases). The CDR3 totals 13 residues. Looked up from germline, CDR1 is LNHDA and CDR2 is SQIVND (reference sequence). V was pared by 5 bases and J by 6 bases, with 10 bases between. The CDR3 DNA sequence: TGTGCCAGTAGTGTCGGGACTCCCGGGGAGCTGTTTTTT. Its protein is CASSVGTPGELFF.

This chain links TRBV4-2 with TRBJ2-1; 14 bases align to TRBD2. V was clipped by 4 bases and J by 4 bases; unmatched bases: 3. CDR3 size: 16 residues. Germline V lookup: CDR1 LGHNA, CDR2 YNFKEQ. CDR3 loop: CASSPRTSGGYNEQFF. CDR3 bases: TGTGCCAGCAGCCCTCGGACTAGCGGGGGGTACAATGAGCAGTTCTTC.

J is TRBJ2-3 and V is TRBV4-2; 7 bases fit TRBD2. V was clipped by 0 bases and J by 5 bases; unmatched bases: 8. The CDR3 sequence is 16 residues long. Germline V gene data show CDR1 as LGHNA and CDR2 as YNFKEQ. CDR3 in amino acids: CASSQEQDGTKDTQYF. For the CDR3, the DNA is TGTGCCAGCAGCCAAGAGCAGGATGGGACTAAAGATACGCAGTATTTT.

The chain has TRBV5-1 and TRBJ2-5, with TRBD2 matching 14 bases. The CDR3 length is 18 residues. V lost 4 bases to trimming and J lost 5 bases; unmatched junction nucleotides: 13. Germline V gene lookup returns CDR1 SGHRS and CDR2 YFSETQ. The DNA of the CDR3 is TGCGCCAGCAGCACCCGACGGACTAGCGGGGGGTTCCAGGAGACCCAGTACTTC. Residues: CASSTRRTSGGFQETQYF.

The genes are TRBV4-1 and TRBJ1-2, with 8 bases that match TRBD1. There are 17 residues in the CDR3. J gave up 0 bases and V 0 bases, and 6 bases lay outside the gene matches. Germline-derived CDR1 and CDR2 are MGHRA and YSYEKL. The CDR3 bases are TGCGCCAGCAGCCAAGATCTAGGCAGGGGGCCTAACTATGGCTACACCTTC. Its translation: CASSQDLGRGPNYGYTF.

The rearrangement uses TRBV5-1 and TRBJ1-3; no clear D gene. The CDR3 is 15 amino acids. Germline-derived CDR1 and CDR2 are SGHRS and YFSETQ. The V end lost 4 bases, the J end lost 0 bases, and 11 bases lay between the germline ends. CDR3 DNA sequence: TGCGCCAGCAGCAGCCAACCCCACTCTGGAAACACCATATATTTT. Translated, it gives CASSSQPHSGNTIYF.

This sequence joins TRBV7-6 and TRBJ2-1; 7 bases match TRBD1. The CDR3 covers 14 residues. Trimming at V came to 5 bases and at J to 7 bases, leaving 8 bases not matched to a gene. Germline V gives CDR1 SGHVS, CDR2 FNYEAQ. Here the CDR3 reads CASSQTGTSNEQFF. Here the CDR3 DNA reads TGTGCCAGCAGCCAGACAGGGACCTCGAATGAGCAGTTCTTC.

CDR3 amino acids: CASSQEQGVPYNEQFF. The CDR3 nucleotides read TGTGCCAGCAGCCAAGAACAGGGGGTGCCCTACAATGAGCAGTTCTTC. This chain joins TRBV14 and TRBJ2-1; 8 bases are a match to TRBD1. Germline V gene lookup returns CDR1 SGHDN and CDR2 FVKESK. The V and J ends lost 0 bases and 2 bases, in that order; junction bases with no gene match: 3. The length of the CDR3 is 16 residues.

The chain couples TRBV30 to TRBJ1-2; D call uncertain. V was pared by 1 base and J by 6 bases, with 9 bases between. CDR1 is GTSNPN, CDR2 SVGIG, per germline (reference sequence). The CDR3 has 12 residues. The CDR3 loop is CAWSGMGDGYTF. The CDR3 nucleotides read TGTGCCTGGAGTGGTATGGGAGATGGCTACACCTTC.